This record looks at one T cell receptor beta chain sequence and its context. This sample was included in a study of blood T cell repertoires in COVID-19. In the original workflow: Estimation of nucleated cell counts was performed using reference gene primer amplification. Data came from immunoSEQ multiplex PCR; TCRdb stores just in-frame clones and leaves some out. The DNA was the basis for D and trimming; V, J and clone size are from that table. Among 310,000 or so clones listed, more than 80% were seen once. This CDR3 contains 12 residues. Germline V gene data show CDR1 as SGHRS and CDR2 as YFSETQ. V was pared by 0 bases and J by 7 bases, with 7 bases between.

V and J are TRBV5-1 and TRBJ2-5; D might be TRBD1 (5 bases). The sequenced sample consisted of PBMCs or T cells enriched from blood (not recorded which). The receptor was derived from a woman aged 25 to 39 who had recovered from COVID-19. The CDR3 reads CASSLGQPTQYF. The CDR3 region has the DNA TGCGCCAGCAGCTTGGGACAGCCGACCCAGTACTTC.